These T cell receptor beta chains were read from a single sample in a study of T cell repertoires in aging, cancer and after chemotherapy. TCRdb called the multiplex PCR reads again in MiXCR, with one record for every CDR3 protein. The sample holds 3,500 or so distinct CDR3 sequences, about 35% seen once. Sequencing was carried out using blood. These receptors all come from a human donor in good health. The CDR3 runs from the conserved cysteine through the conserved F or W. A D gene is named only where the DNA matches it firmly. The size entry is marked missing in some rows and otherwise reads once, few, many or a size class.

d_call j_call v_call cdr3_length clone_size cdr3_nt cdr3_aa
NA TRBJ2-2 TRBV6-1 15 medium-sized TGTGCCAGCATAGGTAGGGTTGATCGCACCGGGGAGCTGTTTTTT CASIGRVDRTGELFF
TRBD1 TRBJ2-7 TRBV10-3 14 NA TGTGCCAGCAGTTACTCGGACAGGGACGACGAGCAGTACTTC CASSYSDRDDEQYF
NA TRBJ1-1 TRBV7-9 12 NA TGTGCCAGCAGCTTGCCAGGGTTTGAAGCTTTCTTT CASSLPGFEAFF
NA TRBJ1-6 TRBV2 18 NA TGTGCCAGCAGGGCCTCCCCGGACAGCGCTTTGTTTAATTCACCCCTCCACTTT CASRASPDSALFNSPLHF
NA TRBJ2-2 TRBV5-6 15 NA TGTGCCAGCAGCTTGGGGGCCGCGAACACCGGGGAGCTGTTTTTT CASSLGAANTGELFF
NA TRBJ1-2 TRBV19 13 few TGTGCCAGTAGTATCCAGGGGAGGAATGGCTACACCTTC CASSIQGRNGYTF
TRBD2 TRBJ2-1 TRBV7-9 16 few TGTGCCAGCAGCCGGGCGGCTAGCGGGGGGGCCCATGAGCAGTTCTTC CASSRAASGGAHEQFF
NA TRBJ2-5 TRBV6-5 12 few TGTGCCAGCACCTCTCCGGGGGAGACCCAGTACTTC CASTSPGETQYF
NA TRBJ1-2 TRBV12-3/TRBV12-4 17 NA TGTGCCAGCAGTTTTGGGGACCGGAGCAGTTCCAACTATGGCTACACCTTC CASSFGDRSSSNYGYTF
TRBD2 TRBJ2-5 TRBV30 14 NA TGTGCCGTAGATCCGGGCCCCGGGGGGGAGACCCAGTACTTC CAVDPGPGGETQYF
TRBD2 TRBJ2-3 TRBV11-1 19 NA TGTGCCAGCAGCCAATCCGGGACTAGCGGGGGACCACTCACAGATACGCAGTATTTT CASSQSGTSGGPLTDTQYF
NA TRBJ2-5 TRBV6-1 14 few TGTGCCAGCAGTGTGGGACTGGTCCAAGAGACCCAGTACTTC CASSVGLVQETQYF
NA TRBJ2-7 TRBV6-2/TRBV6-3 13 few TGTGCCAGCAGTTACTCCGACAGGAGCCCCCAGTACTTC CASSYSDRSPQYF
NA TRBJ1-2 TRBV11-1 12 NA TGTGCCAGCAGCTGGGGAGGGGACAGCTACACCTTC CASSWGGDSYTF
TRBD2 TRBJ2-1 TRBV6-2/TRBV6-3 17 NA TGTGCCAGCAGACGTTTCTCGGACGCGGGGGGGGACAATGAGCAGTTCTTC CASRRFSDAGGDNEQFF
NA TRBJ2-3 TRBV15 13 medium-sized TGTGCCACCAGCACCGCACGGAGGGATACGCAGTATTTT CATSTARRDTQYF
NA TRBJ1-3 TRBV19 12 NA TGTGCCAGTACTATGGGCGGGGACACCATATATTTT CASTMGGDTIYF
NA TRBJ2-7 TRBV6-1 15 few TGTGCCAGCAGTGAGCCAACCGGGCCGTTCTACGAGCAGTACTTC CASSEPTGPFYEQYF
TRBD2 TRBJ2-7 TRBV6-5 15 few TGTGCCAGCAGGACGGCTTGGGGGGGAACCTACGAGCAGTACTTC CASRTAWGGTYEQYF
NA TRBJ1-1 TRBV13 14 NA TGCGCCAGCAGCTTCGATATTGCGCGCACTGAAGCTTTCTTT CASSFDIARTEAFF
TRBD1 TRBJ1-2 TRBV12-3/TRBV12-4 14 few TGTGCCAGCAGTTTAGGACAGGGGGCGTCTGGCTACACCTTC CASSLGQGASGYTF
TRBD1 TRBJ1-5 TRBV20-1 14 NA TGCAGTGCAAAGAGGGGGCCACCCAATCAGCCCCAGCATTTT CSAKRGPPNQPQHF
TRBD1 TRBJ1-4 TRBV6-6 15 NA TGTGCCAGCAGTTACACTACAGGGGGCGTTGAAAAACTGTTTTTT CASSYTTGGVEKLFF
NA TRBJ2-7 TRBV11-1 12 medium-sized TGTGCCAGCAGTTCAGGGAGCTACGAGCAGTACTTC CASSSGSYEQYF
TRBD1 TRBJ2-5 TRBV6-5 16 NA TGTGCCAGCAGTTACTCGGGACAGGCTGAACAAAAGACCCAGTACTTC CASSYSGQAEQKTQYF
NA TRBJ2-3 TRBV27 16 NA TGTGCCAGCAGTCCCCTAGGACCCACCGGCACAGATACGCAGTATTTT CASSPLGPTGTDTQYF
NA TRBJ1-2 TRBV6-1 14 NA TGTGCCAGCAGTGCCGGTAGCCGACTGAATGGCTACACCTTC CASSAGSRLNGYTF
NA TRBJ2-7 TRBV27 14 NA TGTGCCAGCAGTTTAGGGTCGGCAGGGAACGAGCAGTACTTC CASSLGSAGNEQYF
NA TRBJ1-6 TRBV5-1 15 few TGCGCCAGCAGCTTGGACCAGGGTCTGAGTTCACCCCTCCACTTT CASSLDQGLSSPLHF
NA TRBJ1-5 TRBV12-3/TRBV12-4 14 NA TGTGCCAGCAGTTTAAGGGTGGGCAATCAGCCCCAGCATTTT CASSLRVGNQPQHF
NA TRBJ2-5 TRBV19 12 NA TGTGCCACCAGCGAGGAACAAGAGACCCAGTACTTC CATSEEQETQYF
NA TRBJ1-2 TRBV29-1 13 few TGCAGCGTTGAAAAGGTACCGCGCTATGGCTACACCTTC CSVEKVPRYGYTF
TRBD2 TRBJ2-1 TRBV11-2 14 NA TGTGCCAGCAGCTTAGCGGGGGGGCCGAATGAGCAGTTCTTC CASSLAGGPNEQFF
TRBD1 TRBJ2-7 TRBV7-9 17 NA TGTGCCAGCAGCCCCCGATCCGGACAGGCCTACTCCTACGAGCAGTACTTC CASSPRSGQAYSYEQYF
NA TRBJ1-6 TRBV19 15 NA TGTGCCAGTACCCCCATGGGGCTGCCTAATTCACCCCTCCACTTT CASTPMGLPNSPLHF
TRBD2 TRBJ2-3 TRBV12-3/TRBV12-4 13 few TGTGCCACCAGACTAGCGGGGGGAGATACGCAGTATTTT CATRLAGGDTQYF
NA TRBJ2-3 TRBV7-6 13 few TGTGCCAGCAGCCCAAGACTAGTAGATACGCAGTATTTT CASSPRLVDTQYF
NA TRBJ2-7 TRBV11-1 12 few TGTGCCAGCAGCTTCTCGTCCGGAGAGCAGTACTTC CASSFSSGEQYF
TRBD1 TRBJ2-3 TRBV19 15 few TGTGCCAGTAGTACCGGACAGGGATTCACAGATACGCAGTATTTT CASSTGQGFTDTQYF
NA TRBJ2-7 TRBV6-2/TRBV6-3 14 few TGTGCCAGCACCCTTACAGAGACCGGTCAACGGCAGTACTTC CASTLTETGQRQYF
NA TRBJ2-7 TRBV10-3 15 NA TGTGCCATCAGTGACTCGACGGGATCGGCCTACGAGCAGTACTTC CAISDSTGSAYEQYF
TRBD2 TRBJ2-2 TRBV5-1 14 NA TGCGCCAGCCGGCCCGGGGGGTCCACCGGGGAGCTGTTTTTT CASRPGGSTGELFF
NA TRBJ2-5 TRBV5-1 14 NA TGCGCCAGCAGCCCGGGGACTTTAGGAGAGACCCAGTACTTC CASSPGTLGETQYF
NA TRBJ1-3 TRBV6-1 13 few TGTGCCAGCAGATTAGGGGCTGGAAACACCATATATTTT CASRLGAGNTIYF
NA TRBJ2-3 TRBV18 13 NA TGTGCCAGCTCACCACTTGATCCAGATACGCAGTATTTT CASSPLDPDTQYF
NA TRBJ2-1 TRBV20-1 21 NA TGCAGTGCTAGCGGTTCGTTTCACTACCCCAGTCATCACAATTCCTACAATGAGCAGTTCTTC CSASGSFHYPSHHNSYNEQFF
TRBD2 TRBJ2-1 TRBV27 16 NA TGTGCCAGCACCCCTCCCGGGACTAGCTCCTACAATGAGCAGTTCTTC CASTPPGTSSYNEQFF
NA TRBJ2-7 TRBV6-6 14 few TGTGCCAGCAGTTACGCCCATCCGACGGACGAGCAGTACTTC CASSYAHPTDEQYF
NA TRBJ2-7 TRBV18 15 NA TGTGCCAGCTCAGTCTTGGGGCGCCTAAACGACGAGCAGTACTTC CASSVLGRLNDEQYF
NA TRBJ2-6 TRBV6-1 18 NA TGTGCCAGCAGTGAAGCGGGATGGGGGAGCTCTGGGGCCAACGTCCTGACTTTC CASSEAGWGSSGANVLTF